This TCR beta chain emerged from a study of cytotoxic CD8 clonotypes in ibrutinib-treated CLL. Whole-study context: Researchers reported about 10 relapsed/refractory and approximately 16 treatment-naive patients, 17 to 18 of them IGHV unmutated. Response samples came after a median roughly twelve months of treatment, range 6 to 36.

The CDR3 extends over 14 amino acids. The germline V and J ends were trimmed by 5 bases and 2 bases, with 13 bases remaining between them. Germline assignment: CDR1 MNHEY and CDR2 SMNVEV (reference sequence). The intended depth for sequencing was 1 in 200,000 to 1 in 1 million T cells. Measured with immunoSEQ multiplex PCR; TCRdb has only the in-frame clones, and not every one. The table lists about 50,000 clones, 71% of them singletons. The origin of this receptor is a human donor with chronic lymphocytic leukemia. The genes are TRBV27 and TRBJ2-7; D gene ambiguous. The starting material was PBMCs, obtained after 12 months of ibrutinib treatment. Here the CDR3 DNA reads TGTGCCAGCAGTCTGGGTAGGGCAACCTACGAGCAGTACTTC. Translated: CASSLGRATYEQYF.